A selection of T cell receptor beta chains follows, all from one sample in a study of CD8+CD57+ T cells in acquired aplastic anemia. TCRdb re-analysed the reads in MiXCR, keeping a single row per CDR3 protein. Of some 200,000 distinct CDR3 sequences in the sample, 34% were seen once. Sequenced sample: sorted CD4+, CD8+, or CD8+CD57+ T cells (not recorded which) from PBMCs. These TCRs come from a human donor in good health, serving as a control. CDR3s include the opening cysteine and the closing phenylalanine or tryptophan. A D gene is named only where the DNA matches it firmly. Rows may omit the clone size; those that give it use once, few, many or a size class.

TRBJ1-4 NA TRBV3-1 NA TGTGCCAGCAGCCAAGGAGGTGGGTCTAATGAAAAACTGTTTTTT CASSQGGGSNEKLFF
TRBJ2-7 many TRBV19 NA TGTGCCAGTAGTATAGACAGGGACTACGAGCAGTACTTC CASSIDRDYEQYF
TRBJ1-6 NA TRBV25-1 TRBD1 TGTGCCAGCAGTGGTACCGGGACAGGAAATTCACCCCTCCACTTT CASSGTGTGNSPLHF
TRBJ2-7 many TRBV4-1 NA TGCGCCAGCAGCCAATTTCACCAGGGGAGCTCCTACGAGCAGTACTTC CASSQFHQGSSYEQYF
TRBJ2-5 NA TRBV20-1 TRBD2 TGCAGTGCTAGAGATCTACGAGCGGGAGGAGCGGAGACCCAGTACTTC CSARDLRAGGAETQYF
TRBJ1-6 NA TRBV9 NA TGTGCCAGCAGCGTGACAGGAAATAGTAATTCACCCCTCCACTTT CASSVTGNSNSPLHF
TRBJ1-2 many TRBV10-2 TRBD1 TGCGCCAGCGAGGGGGCAGGGGCGAATAACTATGGCTACACCTTC CASEGAGANNYGYTF
TRBJ2-5 once TRBV10-3 TRBD1 TGTGCCATCAGTGAATGGGGGACAGGGGAGGAGACCCAGTACTTC CAISEWGTGEETQYF
TRBJ2-3 NA TRBV24-1 NA TGTGCCAGCAGTCAAAACCTGGCGGGCCTGACAGATACGCAGTATTTT CASSQNLAGLTDTQYF
TRBJ2-2 many TRBV15 NA TGTGCCACCAGCAGAGGTTACCCGGGTGGCGCCGGGGAGCTGTTTTTT CATSRGYPGGAGELFF
TRBJ1-3 few TRBV5-1 NA TGCGCCAGCAGCCCAGCCGGGTGGTTTGGCTCTGGAAACACCATATATTTT CASSPAGWFGSGNTIYF
TRBJ1-1 many TRBV12-3/TRBV12-4 NA TGTGCCAGCAGCCTACAGGGCCGACGAACTGAAGCTTTCTTT CASSLQGRRTEAFF
TRBJ2-5 NA TRBV20-1 NA TGCAGTGCTAGAGATATGGACCAGACCCAGTACTTC CSARDMDQTQYF
TRBJ2-1 many TRBV2 TRBD2 TGTGCCAGCATGGCGGGGGCCTACAATGAGCAGTTCTTC CASMAGAYNEQFF
TRBJ1-1 many TRBV7-3 NA TGTGCCAGCAGCTTAGGACCCCGCTCACTGAACACTGAAGCTTTCTTT CASSLGPRSLNTEAFF
TRBJ2-7 few TRBV30 NA TGTGCCTGGAGTGTACTTCGGAGTTATGGGACCTACGAGCAGTACTTC CAWSVLRSYGTYEQYF
TRBJ2-1 NA TRBV5-4 TRBD1 TGTGCCAGCAGCTCTCCCGGGACAGGGTATTACAATGAGCAGTTCTTC CASSSPGTGYYNEQFF
TRBJ2-7 few TRBV3-1 NA TGTGCCAGCAGCCAGGCTTGGGAGTCCTACGAGCAGTACTTC CASSQAWESYEQYF
TRBJ1-2 many TRBV20-1 NA TGCAGTGCTAGAGATCGGGTGCCCCTTGGCTACACCTTC CSARDRVPLGYTF
TRBJ2-3 NA TRBV2 NA TGTGCCAGCAGACAACTTTGGGGGGACGCAGATACGCAGTATTTT CASRQLWGDADTQYF
TRBJ2-5 many TRBV19 NA TGTGCCAGTAGTATGGCTACCCGCCAAGAGACCCAGTACTTC CASSMATRQETQYF
TRBJ2-5 NA TRBV10-3 TRBD2 TGTGCCATCAGTGATGGCCCGACTAGCGGGCGAGAGACCCAGTACTTC CAISDGPTSGRETQYF
TRBJ1-2 many TRBV20-1 NA TGCAGTGCTCATACAGGGAACTATGGCTACACCTTC CSAHTGNYGYTF
TRBJ2-7 NA TRBV10-3 NA TGTGCCATCAGTCGGGGGCCCGACACCTCCTACGAGCAGTACTTC CAISRGPDTSYEQYF
TRBJ2-7 NA TRBV6-1 NA TGTGCCAGCAGCTTACGCAGGACCGGGACCTACGAGCAGTACTTC CASSLRRTGTYEQYF
TRBJ2-7 NA TRBV20-1 NA TGCAGCCTAGGGTCGGGGAGCTCCTACGAGCAGTACTTC CSLGSGSSYEQYF
TRBJ2-1 few TRBV6-5 NA TGTGCCAGCAGTTACCGGGGGGCACGGGGGAATGAGCAGTTCTTC CASSYRGARGNEQFF
TRBJ1-1 NA TRBV12-3/TRBV12-4 NA TGTGCCAGCAGTTCTGAAATGAACACTGGAGCTTTCTTT CASSSEMNTGAFF
TRBJ1-2 many TRBV5-6 NA TGTGCCAGCACTTCGGGCCTGACCCGTCAAAACTATGGCTACACCTTC CASTSGLTRQNYGYTF
TRBJ2-7 many TRBV2 NA TGTGCCAGCAGATCCGGGACAAACTACGAGCAGTACTTC CASRSGTNYEQYF
TRBJ1-1 NA TRBV11-3 NA TGTGCCAGCAGCCATGACAAGGGAGCCACTGAAGCTTTCTTT CASSHDKGATEAFF
TRBJ2-3 few TRBV4-1 NA TGCGCCAGCAGCCAAGTCGGGGTGGGCACAGATACGCAGTATTTT CASSQVGVGTDTQYF
TRBJ1-2 many TRBV15 NA TGTGCCACCAGCAGAGATCACAACTATGGCTACACCTTC CATSRDHNYGYTF
TRBJ2-1 NA TRBV12-3/TRBV12-4 NA TGTGCCAGCAGTTTAAAGTCTGGTCGGGGGCATGAGCAGTTCTTC CASSLKSGRGHEQFF
TRBJ2-1 NA TRBV7-3 TRBD2 TGTGCCAGCAGCTTAATAATCAGCGGGGGGGCAGGCATAAATGAGCAGTTCTTC CASSLIISGGAGINEQFF
TRBJ1-2 many TRBV19 TRBD1 TGTGCCAGTAGTGCGATAGGGGGCGCGAATGCCTATGGCTACACCTTC CASSAIGGANAYGYTF
TRBJ2-1 once TRBV9 TRBD2 TGTGCCTGCACTCAGCCGCGGCGGGGGAGTGAGCAGTTCTTC CACTQPRRGSEQFF
TRBJ2-7 NA TRBV3-1 NA TGTGCCAGCAGCCCCCTACCCCGGGCCTACGAGCAGTACTTC CASSPLPRAYEQYF
TRBJ2-5 NA TRBV24-1 TRBD1 TGTGCCACCAGTGATTGGGGGAAAGGACAGGGGGCTCGGGAGACCCAGTACTTC CATSDWGKGQGARETQYF
TRBJ1-1 many TRBV7-3 NA TGTGCCAGCAGCTTATCTCGTCAGGGGACCAAAGCTTTCTTT CASSLSRQGTKAFF
TRBJ1-4 many TRBV12-3/TRBV12-4 NA TGTGCCAGCAGTAGACAGGAGAATGAAAAACTGTTTTTT CASSRQENEKLFF
TRBJ1-2 NA TRBV10-3 NA TGTGCCATCAGTCTGTTGGGATCTGGAAACACCTTC CAISLLGSGNTF
TRBJ2-2 once TRBV12-5 TRBD1 TGTGCTAGTGGCCCGGACAGGGATGAAAAACGTGTCGGGGAGCTGTTTTTT CASGPDRDEKRVGELFF
TRBJ2-5 NA TRBV2 TRBD2 TGTGCCAGCAGGTGGGGACTATCACAAGAGACCCAGTACTTC CASRWGLSQETQYF
TRBJ1-2 many TRBV25-1 TRBD1 TGTGCCAGCAGTGGGGCGGGACAGGGGCCTAGTAACTATGGCTACACCTTC CASSGAGQGPSNYGYTF
TRBJ1-1 NA TRBV5-1 TRBD1 TGCGCCAGCAGCTTTAAGACAGGGTCCACTGAAGCTTTCTTT CASSFKTGSTEAFF
TRBJ1-1 many TRBV15 NA TGTGCCACCAGCAGGAAGAGAGACACTGAAGCTTTCTTT CATSRKRDTEAFF
TRBJ2-7 NA TRBV5-8 NA TGTGCCAGCAGCCCGAGGGAAAGCTCCTACGAGCAGTACTTC CASSPRESSYEQYF
TRBJ1-1 NA TRBV10-3 NA TGTGCCATCAGTGGGACGGGCACTGAAGCTTTCTTT CAISGTGTEAFF
TRBJ1-4 NA TRBV24-1 TRBD1 TGTGCCACCAGTGATACAGGACAGGGAGGTGAAAAACTGTTTTTT CATSDTGQGGEKLFF
TRBJ1-1 NA TRBV10-3 NA TGTGCCATCAGTGAAGGTTACACCGAAGCTCTCTTT CAISEGYTEALF
TRBJ1-1 many TRBV29-1 NA TGCAGCGTTGTCGGGGGTTGGGCTGAAGCTTTCTTT CSVVGGWAEAFF
TRBJ1-3 NA TRBV5-5 NA TGTGCCAGCAGCTTGGACTGGGGTATTGGAAACACCATATATTTT CASSLDWGIGNTIYF
TRBJ1-2 NA TRBV10-3 NA TGTGCCATCAGTGAACAACAGGGAACTGGAAACACCTTC CAISEQQGTGNTF
TRBJ2-6 many TRBV19 NA TGTGCCAGTATACAGCCTTCTGGGGCCAACGTCCTGACTTTC CASIQPSGANVLTF
TRBJ1-4 once TRBV2 NA TGTGCCAGCAGGAGGGGTGGCACTAATGAAAAACTGTTTTTT CASRRGGTNEKLFF
TRBJ2-5 NA TRBV10-3 NA TGTGCCATCAGTGACTCTCAGGGGCTGGAGACCCAGTACTTC CAISDSQGLETQYF